This entry describes one T cell receptor (beta chain). The entry originates in a study of blood T cell repertoires in COVID-19. As for the study in general: COVID-19 samples from acute and convalescent phases originated in the United States, Italy and Spain.

Generated by immunoSEQ multiplex PCR, the TCRdb table keeps only in-frame clones and is missing some. The sample has roughly 400,000 clones; roughly 84% are singletons. Germline lookup yields CDR1 MDHEN and CDR2 SYDVKM. Losses at the gene ends were 8 bases for V and 6 bases for J; bases not matched to a gene: 9. The CDR3 has 15 residues. Sequencing input: PBMCs or T cells enriched from blood (not recorded which). This receptor was identified in a woman aged 18-30 years who had been exposed to COVID-19. J is TRBJ2-5 and V is TRBV28; TRBD2 agrees at 13 bases. The CDR3 loop reads CASGTGTSGKKTQYF. CDR3 sequence (DNA): TGTGCCAGCGGAACCGGGACTAGCGGGAAGAAGACCCAGTACTTC.